This passage covers 30 T cell receptor beta chains from one sample sequenced in a study of blood T cells in healthy people across ages (dated by TCRdb to between 2014 and 2017). The library was obtained by 5' RACE. Instrument on record: Illumina HiSeq 2500. A second PCR of about 6 to 12 cycles was performed with a sample-barcoded 5' primer and a J-beta primer mix. TCRdb reprocessed the public reads (quality trimming at Q25 with fastp, clone calling with MiXCR) and kept in-frame beta chains. All rows with the same CDR3 protein become a single entry with the most common DNA and genes. The sample table contains fewer than 900,000 distinct CDR3 sequences; only one count was recorded for approximately 49% of them. The top ten clones comprise roughly 30% of the sample. The sequencing sample was made of blood. The receptors were sampled from a woman aged 55-70 years in good health.

This clonotype has at least ten counts. Relative to the germline gene, one junction end is altered; a read error may explain this. The rearrangement joins TRBV12-3 or TRBV12-4 to TRBJ2-5; D possibly corresponds to TRBD2 (5 bases). This CDR3 has 13 amino acids. DNA of the CDR3: TGCGCCAGCAGCTTGAGGGTCCAAGAGACCCAGTACTTC. The encoded protein is CASSLRVQETQYF.

This rearrangement joins TRBV5-1 to TRBJ2-5; D unclear. Germline V gene sequence: CDR1 SGHRS, CDR2 YFSETQ. V dropped 0 bases and J dropped 5 bases, with 11 bases sitting between them. The CDR3 length is 14 residues. The CDR3 DNA sequence: TGCGCCAGCAGCTTGGCTGGGCCCCGGGAGACCCAGTACTTC. As protein: CASSLAGPRETQYF.

The chain uses TRBV20-1 and TRBJ1-2; the match to TRBD1 covers 7 bases. The CDR3 is 14 amino acids. The V segment lost 2 bases and the J segment 8 bases; nucleotides outside the gene matches: 11. Germline V gene lookup returns CDR1 DFQATT and CDR2 SNEGSKA (reference sequence). CDR3 amino acids: CSARPRGGLRGYTF. In DNA form, the CDR3 reads TGCAGTGCTAGACCCAGGGGGGGGTTAAGGGGCTACACCTTC.

This clonotype appeared a single time. Germline and junction disagree at one end, which may indicate a read error. This chain links TRBV28 with TRBJ2-4; 7 positions match TRBD1. The J call is uncertain, as TRBJ2-7 better fits the DNA end. Per the germline V gene, CDR1 is MDHEN and CDR2 is SYDVKM. This CDR3 is built from 14 residues. CDR3 loop: CTSTGSRTGYEQYF. The CDR3 DNA reads TGTACCAGCACCGGATCACGGACAGGATACGAGCAGTACTTC.

The V gene is TRBV2, the J gene TRBJ1-2, with TRBD1 as a possible D gene (6 bases). V was shortened by 2 bases and J by 8 bases, with 12 bases between the two germline ends. The germline V gene has CDR1 SNHLY and CDR2 FYNNEI. CDR3 size: 13 residues. The CDR3: CASSELTGRGYTF. The DNA for the CDR3 is TGTGCCAGCAGTGAATTGACAGGCCGGGGCTACACCTTC. Full variable domain (rest looked up from reference TRBV2 and TRBJ1-2): EPEVTQTPSHQVTQMGQEVILRCVPISNHLYFYWYRQILGQKVEFLVSFYNNEISEKSEIFDDQFSVERPDGSNFTLKIRSTKLEDSAMYFCASSELTGRGYTFGSGTRLTVV.

The chain has TRBV29-1 and TRBJ1-5; D gene uncertain. CDR3 size: 13 residues. Germline V gene data show CDR1 as SQVTM and CDR2 as ANQGSEA. Trimming took 2 bases from V and 7 from J, leaving 12 bases between them. In DNA, the CDR3 is TGCAGCGTTGAATTCGGATCTGGGCAGCCCCAGCATTTT. The encoded protein is CSVEFGSGQPQHF. The variable domain in full, with the rest retrieved from reference TRBV29-1 and TRBJ1-5, is SAVISQKPSRDICQRGTSLTIQCQVDSQVTMMFWYRQQPGQSLTLIATANQGSEATYESGFVIDKFPISRPNLTFSTLTVSNMSPEDSSIYLCSVEFGSGQPQHFGDGTRLSIL.

The V and J genes are TRBV2 and TRBJ2-1; D remains ambiguous. Deletions cut 8 bases from V and 1 base from J, with 9 bases between. The germline gives CDR1 SNHLY, CDR2 FYNNEI. The CDR3 is 13 amino acids. The CDR3 region is CASGVVSYNEQFF. The CDR3 nucleotides read TGTGCCAGCGGGGTAGTATCCTACAATGAGCAGTTCTTC.

This clonotype has a handful of counts. The V gene is TRBV12-3 or TRBV12-4, the J gene TRBJ2-1; 11 bases agree with TRBD2. This CDR3 comprises 15 residues. Unmatched junction bases numbered 8, after V lost 3 bases and J lost 10 bases. CDR3 amino acids: CASSFGTSGYVEQFF. The CDR3 region has the DNA TGTGCCAGCAGTTTCGGGACTAGCGGTTATGTGGAGCAGTTCTTC.

V is TRBV11-2 and J is TRBJ2-5; TRBD2 aligns across 11 bases. The closer fit of TRBJ2-7 to the DNA end suggests the J call may be wrong. Germline lookup yields CDR1 SGHAT and CDR2 FQNNGV. The CDR3 length is 19 residues. The DNA of the CDR3 is TGTGCCAGCAGCCGGCGGGCTAGCGGGAGGTTCCTGTCAGCCCTCGAGCAGTACTTC. Translating it yields CASSRRASGRFLSALEQYF.

A single count supports this clonotype. V gene TRBV27 combines with J gene TRBJ2-5, with D hard to call. The germline V gene encodes CDR1 MNHEY and CDR2 SMNVEV (reference sequence). The CDR3 runs to 15 residues. Trimming removed 6 bases at V and 1 base at J, with 15 bases between. CDR3 sequence (DNA): TGTGCCAGCAGAACGTACGCAGCCCTCCAAGAGACCCAGTACTTC. It is translated as CASRTYAALQETQYF.

The chain has TRBV6-1 and TRBJ2-7, with D possibly matching TRBD1 (6 bases). Germline loops: CDR1 MNHNS, CDR2 SASEGT. The CDR3 length is 14 residues. Trimming cost V 5 bases and J 3 bases, with 14 bases left between them. CDR3 nucleotides: TGTGCCAGCAGTCACAACAGGGACGGCTACGAGCAGTACTTC. It translates to CASSHNRDGYEQYF.

The CDR3 region is CSAPTDSSLGTQYF. Here the CDR3 DNA reads TGCAGTGCGCCGACGGACAGTAGTCTCGGGACCCAGTACTTC. The chain has TRBV20-1 and TRBJ2-7; TRBD1 is a possible D gene (6 bases). TRBJ2-5 matches the DNA end more closely, so the J call is doubtful. From germline, CDR1 is DFQATT and CDR2 SNEGSKA (reference sequence). This CDR3 spans 14 amino acids.

This clonotype has only a few counts. The chain combines TRBV20-1 with TRBJ1-2, with D perhaps matching TRBD1 (5 bases). The CDR3 extends over 16 amino acids. Germline CDR1 is DFQATT and CDR2 is SNEGSKA (reference sequence). Trimming took 6 bases from V and 2 from J, leaving 22 bases between them. CDR3 nucleotide sequence: TGCAGTGCAACATCGCGTGGGGGGTCTTTAAACTATGGCTACACCTTC. Protein sequence: CSATSRGGSLNYGYTF.

This rearrangement joins TRBV6-5 to TRBJ1-2; 9 bases map to TRBD1. Germline V gene sequence: CDR1 MNHEY, CDR2 SVGAGI. The V segment lost 11 bases and the J segment 4 bases; nucleotides outside the gene matches: 8. This CDR3 comprises 13 residues. Here the CDR3 DNA reads TGTGCCGCCCGGGACAGGGAAGCCTATGGCTACACCTTC. This sequence encodes CAARDREAYGYTF.

The chain carries TRBV30 and TRBJ2-7, with a possible D match to TRBD1 (7 bases). The tail of the sequence fits TRBJ2-5 better, so the J call may be wrong. The CDR3 consists of 13 residues. Per the germline V gene, CDR1 is GTSNPN and CDR2 is SVGIG (reference sequence). CDR3 in amino acids: CAWRTRGRETQYF. The DNA for the CDR3 is TGTGCCTGGAGGACTAGGGGGCGAGAGACCCAGTACTTC.

This clonotype appeared a few times. This chain joins TRBV5-1 and TRBJ2-7; 9 nucleotides match TRBD2. The CDR3 loop spans 13 amino acids. Per germline, CDR1 SGHRS and CDR2 YFSETQ. With V trimmed by 5 bases and J by 3 bases, 3 bases remained unmatched. The CDR3 DNA sequence: TGCGCCAGCAGGGTTAGCGGGAGCTACGAGCAGTACTTC. Protein sequence: CASRVSGSYEQYF.

J is TRBJ2-3 and V is TRBV6-5, with D perhaps given as TRBD1 or TRBD2 (6 bases each). Deletions cut 6 bases from V and 5 bases from J, with 15 bases between. CDR3 length: 14 residues. Germline-derived CDR1 and CDR2 are MNHEY and SVGAGI. This CDR3 reads CASRTQGGVDTQYF. The CDR3 region has the DNA TGTGCCAGCAGGACACAGGGAGGTGTAGATACGCAGTATTTT.

On this clonotype itself: This may come from a read error, since a much larger clone is one base off. CDR3 in amino acids: CAIKQLAGGPDKQFF. CDR3 DNA sequence: TGTGCCATCAAGCAACTAGCGGGAGGGCCAGATAAGCAGTTCTTC. This chain uses TRBV10-3 with TRBJ2-1, with 13 bases matching TRBD2. This CDR3 spans 15 amino acids. The V gene end was trimmed by 7 bases and the J gene end by 11 bases; junction bases not matched to a gene: 11. Germline CDR1 is ENHRY and CDR2 is SYGVKD.

V is TRBV7-6 and J is TRBJ2-4, with D possibly called TRBD1 or TRBD2 (5 bases each). Trimming shortened V by 5 bases and J by 2 bases, and 22 bases separated the two germline ends. The CDR3 has 18 residues. The germline CDR1 and CDR2 sequences are SGHVS and FNYEAQ. The CDR3 loop is CASSPGAIKSLSKNIQYF. Written as DNA, the CDR3 is TGTGCCAGCAGCCCCGGGGCAATCAAGTCTTTATCCAAAAACATTCAGTACTTC. Full variable domain (missing parts from reference TRBV7-6 and TRBJ2-4): GAGVSQSPRYKVTKRGQDVALRCDPISGHVSLYWYRQALGQGPEFLTYFNYEAQQDKSGLPNDRFSAERPEGSISTLTIQRTEQRDSAMYRCASSPGAIKSLSKNIQYFGAGTRLSVL.

The chain links TRBV20-1 to TRBJ1-2; TRBD1 is a possible D gene (5 bases). V was trimmed by 1 base and J by 4 bases, leaving 10 bases between them. The CDR3 is made up of 13 amino acids. Germline loops: CDR1 DFQATT, CDR2 SNEGSKA (reference sequence). The CDR3 loop is CSARGGGFYGYTF. CDR3 coding DNA: TGCAGTGCTAGAGGGGGGGGGTTCTATGGCTACACCTTC.

Many counts were recorded for this clonotype. This chain joins TRBV4-2 and TRBJ1-2, with 8 bases that match TRBD1. Looked up from germline, CDR1 is LGHNA and CDR2 is YNFKEQ. The CDR3 length is 13 residues. Trimming at V came to 2 bases and at J to 6 bases, leaving 2 bases not matched to a gene. The CDR3 bases are TGTGCCAGCAGCCAACAGGGGGCCCATGGCTACACCTTC. Protein: CASSQQGAHGYTF.

The CDR3, as DNA: TGTGCCAGCAGCCAAGATCGCCAGTCCTACGAGCAGTACTTC. Translation: CASSQDRQSYEQYF. The chain has TRBV4-2 and TRBJ2-7, with D uncertain. The CDR3 runs to 14 residues. The germline gives CDR1 LGHNA, CDR2 YNFKEQ. Deletions cut 0 bases from V and 1 base from J, with 7 bases between.

This clonotype was detected only a few times. The chain joins TRBV5-6 to TRBJ2-1, with D tentatively TRBD1 (5 bases). There are 14 residues in the CDR3. V was pared by 3 bases and J by 3 bases, with 10 bases between. Germline CDR1 SGHDT, CDR2 YYEEEE. CDR3 sequence: CASSSLTVYNEQFF. Written as DNA, the CDR3 is TGTGCCAGCAGCTCCCTGACAGTCTACAATGAGCAGTTCTTC.

This clonotype was recorded a few times. The rearrangement joins TRBV12-3 or TRBV12-4 to TRBJ1-5, with D possibly being TRBD1 (5 bases). The V end lost 3 bases, the J end lost 7 bases, and 13 bases lay between the germline ends. The CDR3 has 14 residues. The CDR3, as DNA: TGTGCCAGCAGTTTCGGGCAGGGAGGCCAGCCCCAGCATTTT. It yields the protein CASSFGQGGQPQHF.

J is TRBJ1-4 and V is TRBV28; 7 bases align to TRBD1. This CDR3 contains 15 residues. The V segment lost 3 bases and the J segment 4 bases; nucleotides outside the gene matches: 5. Germline V lookup: CDR1 MDHEN, CDR2 SYDVKM. The CDR3 is CASSFGGQSNEKLFF. CDR3 DNA sequence: TGTGCCAGCAGTTTCGGGGGACAGAGTAATGAAAAACTGTTTTTT.

In this sample, this clonotype turned up a few times. The chain has TRBV3-1 and TRBJ2-1; D possibly corresponds to TRBD1 (5 bases). Germline loops: CDR1 LGHDT, CDR2 YNNKEL (reference sequence). This CDR3 contains 15 residues. V lost 0 bases to trimming and J lost 6 bases, with 12 bases between them. CDR3 in amino acids: CASSQDQGLANEQFF. CDR3 nucleotides: TGTGCCAGCAGCCAAGACCAGGGATTGGCCAATGAGCAGTTCTTC.

V and J are TRBV10-3 and TRBJ2-5; D possibly corresponds to TRBD1 (5 bases). The J call is in doubt because the DNA end fits TRBJ2-7 better. This CDR3 has 14 amino acids. The V gene's germline CDR1 is ENHRY and CDR2 SYGVKD. The CDR3 is CAISEVGREIEQYF. The CDR3 bases are TGTGCCATCAGTGAAGTCGGCAGGGAAATCGAGCAGTACTTC.

This rearrangement joins TRBV20-1 to TRBJ2-1; D ambiguous. Deletions cut 1 base from V and 9 bases from J, with 22 bases between. This CDR3 has 16 amino acids. CDR1 is DFQATT, CDR2 SNEGSKA, per germline (reference sequence). In nucleotides, the CDR3 is TGCAGTGCTAGAGCTGCTGACGGGTCTCGATTCAGTGAGCAGTTCTTC. It codes for CSARAADGSRFSEQFF.

The gene calls are TRBV19 and TRBJ2-1; 7 bases are a match to TRBD2. The CDR3 spans 14 residues. Germline V gene sequence: CDR1 LNHDA, CDR2 SQIVND (reference sequence). With 6 bases clipped from V and 0 bases from J, the junction kept 2 bases outside the gene matches. The chain's CDR3 is CASSGTISYNEQFF. The CDR3 nucleotides are TGTGCCAGTAGCGGGACTATCTCCTACAATGAGCAGTTCTTC.

The table lists this clonotype with a count of one. This chain links TRBV6-2 or TRBV6-3 with TRBJ2-1; D is unclear. Germline CDR1 MNHEY, CDR2 SVGEGT. The CDR3 extends over 12 amino acids. V was pared by 7 bases and J by 5 bases, with 9 bases between. The CDR3, as DNA: TGTGCCAGCAACTCTGCGGACAATGAGCAGTTCTTC. This sequence encodes CASNSADNEQFF.